These T cell receptor beta chains were read from a single sample in a study of OX40 agonist ivuxolimab in advanced cancers. Here immunoSEQ multiplex PCR was the method, and the copy in TCRdb shows in-frame clones only, minus some. This repertoire shows 90,000 to 120,000 clones, about nine tenths found once; its top ten account for 0.31%. Source: CD4+ or CD8+ T cells sorted from blood, taken in a trial of the OX40 agonist ivuxolimab. These receptors all stem from an adult with an advanced solid tumor such as melanoma, head and neck, liver or kidney cancer. The CDR3 runs from the conserved cysteine through the conserved F or W. The order of the fields is V gene, D gene, CDR3 protein. A D gene is named only where the DNA matches it firmly.

V: TRBV7-9; D: -; CDR3: CASSWMQETQYF
V: TRBV19; D: TRBD1; CDR3: CASSRTGQGYHEQFF
V: TRBV6-6; D: -; CDR3: CASRDGGGGEKLFF
V: TRBV2; D: TRBD2; CDR3: CASSTSGSYEQYF
V: TRBV7-2; D: -; CDR3: CASSWEVGEQFF
V: TRBV19; D: -; CDR3: CASSSGDTDTQYF
V: TRBV10-3; D: -; CDR3: CATSLGSGEGYEQYF
V: TRBV27; D: -; CDR3: CASRRGGLGGYTF
V: TRBV19; D: -; CDR3: CASSITGPRNEQFF
V: TRBV5-1; D: -; CDR3: CASSPSGSGTAQYF
V: TRBV15; D: -; CDR3: CATSRRGFEQYF
V: TRBV4-1; D: TRBD2; CDR3: CASSHIISSGIDETQYF
V: TRBV7-6; D: -; CDR3: CASSLRQNQETQYF
V: TRBV11-2; D: -; CDR3: CASSLLWAANYNEQFF
V: TRBV28; D: -; CDR3: CASSSPGVIQPQHF
V: TRBV7-9; D: -; CDR3: CASSLAGAHSYEQYF
V: TRBV7-3; D: -; CDR3: CASSRGRDNEQFF
V: TRBV6-5; D: -; CDR3: CASIGANTGELFF
V: TRBV28; D: TRBD2; CDR3: CAIGLLAGGKNTQYF
V: TRBV2; D: -; CDR3: CASRGLLSEAFF
V: TRBV7-9; D: -; CDR3: CASSLQSSYEQYF
V: TRBV2; D: TRBD2; CDR3: CASSGLPAGGNYEQYF
V: TRBV2; D: -; CDR3: CASTTLGHSSSGNTIYF
V: TRBV28; D: -; CDR3: CASSPRGPNYGYTF
V: TRBV15; D: -; CDR3: CATGRESNTEAFF
V: TRBV11-2; D: TRBD1; CDR3: CASSPRGTGLSGANVLTF
V: TRBV6-5; D: TRBD1; CDR3: CASSYTRDRSNEQYF
V: TRBV19; D: TRBD2; CDR3: CASSISGRRTGELFF
V: TRBV10-3; D: TRBD1; CDR3: CAISAQGAGTGELFF
V: TRBV5-1; D: TRBD1; CDR3: CASSLVSGTGVNEQFF
V: TRBV5-5; D: -; CDR3: CASSFRQYRNNEQFF
V: TRBV5-1; D: -; CDR3: CASSQGAYNEQFF
V: TRBV28; D: -; CDR3: CASRGGSHTEAFF
V: TRBV7-3; D: TRBD2; CDR3: CASSFTSGVGELFF
V: TRBV5-5; D: -; CDR3: CASSLGPRSSYEQYF
V: TRBV11-2; D: -; CDR3: CASSRTRGAYGYTF
V: TRBV28; D: -; CDR3: CASSFGGVSGNTIYF
V: TRBV25-1; D: -; CDR3: CASSDPAGPYGYTF
V: TRBV15; D: -; CDR3: CATSRALPNTEAFF
V: TRBV7-9; D: -; CDR3: CASGGVPTYEQFF
V: TRBV10-1; D: TRBD2; CDR3: CASSGTSSYNEQFF